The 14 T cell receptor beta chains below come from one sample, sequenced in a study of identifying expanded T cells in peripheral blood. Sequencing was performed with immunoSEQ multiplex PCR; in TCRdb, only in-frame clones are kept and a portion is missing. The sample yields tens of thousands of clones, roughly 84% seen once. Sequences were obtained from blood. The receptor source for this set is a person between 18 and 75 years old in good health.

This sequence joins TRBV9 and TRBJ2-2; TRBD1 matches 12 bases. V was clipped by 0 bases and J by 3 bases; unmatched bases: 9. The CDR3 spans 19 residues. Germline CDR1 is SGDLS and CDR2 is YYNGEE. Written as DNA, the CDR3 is TGTGCCAGCAGCGTAGGGGACAGGGGGCGTCCGGAGGACACCGGGGAGCTGTTTTTT. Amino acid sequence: CASSVGDRGRPEDTGELFF.

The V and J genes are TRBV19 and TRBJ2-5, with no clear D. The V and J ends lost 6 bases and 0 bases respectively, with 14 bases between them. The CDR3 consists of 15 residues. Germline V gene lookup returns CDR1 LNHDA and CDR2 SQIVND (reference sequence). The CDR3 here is CASSPVSGYQETQYF. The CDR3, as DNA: TGTGCCAGTAGCCCCGTCTCAGGATACCAAGAGACCCAGTACTTC.

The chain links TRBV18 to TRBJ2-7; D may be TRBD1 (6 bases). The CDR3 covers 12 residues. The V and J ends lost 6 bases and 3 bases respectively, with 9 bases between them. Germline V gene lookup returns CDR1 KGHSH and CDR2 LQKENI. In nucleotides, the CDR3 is TGTGCCAGCTCTCCGGACAGCTACGAGCAGTACTTC. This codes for CASSPDSYEQYF.

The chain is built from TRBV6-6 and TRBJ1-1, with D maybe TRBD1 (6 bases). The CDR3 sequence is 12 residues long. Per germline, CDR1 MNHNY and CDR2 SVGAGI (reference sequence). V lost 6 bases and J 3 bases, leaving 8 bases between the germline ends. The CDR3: CASRGADTEAFF. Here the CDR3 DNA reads TGTGCCAGCAGGGGGGCGGACACTGAAGCTTTCTTT.

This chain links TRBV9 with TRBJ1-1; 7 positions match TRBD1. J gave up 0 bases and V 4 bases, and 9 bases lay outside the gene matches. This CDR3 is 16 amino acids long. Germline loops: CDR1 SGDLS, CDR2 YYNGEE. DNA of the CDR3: TGTGCCAGCAGCCGACTAGGCGGGACAGTGAACACTGAAGCTTTCTTT. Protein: CASSRLGGTVNTEAFF.

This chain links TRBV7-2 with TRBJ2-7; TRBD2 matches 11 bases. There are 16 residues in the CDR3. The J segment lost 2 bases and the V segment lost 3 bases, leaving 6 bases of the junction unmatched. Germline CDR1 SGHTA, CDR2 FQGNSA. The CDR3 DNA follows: TGTGCCAGCAGCTTCGAGGGGACTAGCGGTGCCTACGAGCAGTACTTC. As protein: CASSFEGTSGAYEQYF.

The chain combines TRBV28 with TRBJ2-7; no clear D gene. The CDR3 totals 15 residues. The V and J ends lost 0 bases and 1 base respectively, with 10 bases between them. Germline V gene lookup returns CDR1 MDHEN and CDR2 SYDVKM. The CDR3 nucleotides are TGTGCCAGCAGTTTATGGGTAAAGTCGTCCTACGAGCAGTACTTC. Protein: CASSLWVKSSYEQYF.

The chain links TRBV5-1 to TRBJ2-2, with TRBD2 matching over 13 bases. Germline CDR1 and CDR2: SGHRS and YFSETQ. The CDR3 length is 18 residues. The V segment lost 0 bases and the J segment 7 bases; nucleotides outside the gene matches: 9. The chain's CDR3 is CASSLGGLAGVNGGELFF. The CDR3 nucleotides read TGCGCCAGCAGCTTGGGTGGACTAGCGGGAGTTAACGGCGGGGAGCTGTTTTTT.

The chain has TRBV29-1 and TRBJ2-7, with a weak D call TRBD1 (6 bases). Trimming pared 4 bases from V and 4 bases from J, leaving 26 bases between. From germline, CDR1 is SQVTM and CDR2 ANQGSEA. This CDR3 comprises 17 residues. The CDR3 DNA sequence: TGCAGCGTTGCCCCCGGTCAGGGGCTCCCCACCTTTTACGAGCAGTACTTC. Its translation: CSVAPGQGLPTFYEQYF.

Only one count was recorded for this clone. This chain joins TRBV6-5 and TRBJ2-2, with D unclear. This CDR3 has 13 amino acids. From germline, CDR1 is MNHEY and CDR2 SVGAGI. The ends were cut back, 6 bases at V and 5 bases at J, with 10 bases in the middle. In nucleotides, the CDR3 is TGTGCCAGCAGCCGACACGAAACCGGGGAGCTGTTTTTT. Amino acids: CASSRHETGELFF.

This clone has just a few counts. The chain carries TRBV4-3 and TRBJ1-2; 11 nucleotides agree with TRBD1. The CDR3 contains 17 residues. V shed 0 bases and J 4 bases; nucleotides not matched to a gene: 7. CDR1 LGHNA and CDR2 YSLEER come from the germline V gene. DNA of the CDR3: TGCGCCAGCAGCCAAGATGCGTCCGGGACAGGGGGCTATGGCTACACCTTC. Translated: CASSQDASGTGGYGYTF.

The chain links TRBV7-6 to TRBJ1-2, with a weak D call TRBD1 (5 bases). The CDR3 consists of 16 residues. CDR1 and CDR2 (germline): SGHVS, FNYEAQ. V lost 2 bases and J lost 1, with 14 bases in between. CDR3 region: CASSLRQGSFNYGYTF. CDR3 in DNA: TGTGCCAGCAGCTTAAGGCAGGGATCTTTTAACTATGGCTACACCTTC.

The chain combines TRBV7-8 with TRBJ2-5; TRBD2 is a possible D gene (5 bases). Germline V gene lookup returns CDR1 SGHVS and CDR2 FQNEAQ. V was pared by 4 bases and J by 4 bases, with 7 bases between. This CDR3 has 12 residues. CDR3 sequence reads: CASSSGLETQYF. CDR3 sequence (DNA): TGTGCCAGCAGCTCGGGATTAGAGACCCAGTACTTC.

This CDR3 is CASSQGPVGGGYGYTF. In DNA form, the CDR3 reads TGTGCCAGCAGCCAAGGCCCTGTCGGGGGGGGCTATGGCTACACCTTC. The chain has TRBV4-2 and TRBJ1-2; possibly TRBD1 for D (5 bases). The V gene's germline CDR1 is LGHNA and CDR2 YNFKEQ. Trimming pared 1 base from V and 4 bases from J, leaving 16 bases between. This CDR3 is 16 amino acids long.